A single TCR beta chain is shown here with its context. How the authors handled the data: Estimation of nucleated cell counts was performed using reference gene primer amplification. Sequenced by immunoSEQ multiplex PCR; TCRdb stores in-frame clones only, minus some. The D gene and trimming were derived from the DNA, and the V and J assignments and clone size from that table. Counted here are 200,000 to 250,000 clones, more than 65% occurring once; the ten biggest clones make up 3% to 4%. This specimen belongs to a study of blood T cell repertoires in COVID-19. CDR1 and CDR2 (germline): LNHDA, SQIVND (reference sequence). This CDR3 region has 17 residues. V was clipped by 5 bases and J by 2 bases; unmatched bases: 8.

What was sequenced was peripheral blood. J is TRBJ2-3 and V is TRBV19, with 12 bases matching TRBD2. The TCR comes from a woman aged 40 to 50 with active or convalescent COVID-19. Here the CDR3 reads CASSPRLAGDPTDTQYF. The CDR3 DNA reads as TGTGCCAGTAGTCCACGACTAGCGGGGGATCCCACAGATACGCAGTATTTT.